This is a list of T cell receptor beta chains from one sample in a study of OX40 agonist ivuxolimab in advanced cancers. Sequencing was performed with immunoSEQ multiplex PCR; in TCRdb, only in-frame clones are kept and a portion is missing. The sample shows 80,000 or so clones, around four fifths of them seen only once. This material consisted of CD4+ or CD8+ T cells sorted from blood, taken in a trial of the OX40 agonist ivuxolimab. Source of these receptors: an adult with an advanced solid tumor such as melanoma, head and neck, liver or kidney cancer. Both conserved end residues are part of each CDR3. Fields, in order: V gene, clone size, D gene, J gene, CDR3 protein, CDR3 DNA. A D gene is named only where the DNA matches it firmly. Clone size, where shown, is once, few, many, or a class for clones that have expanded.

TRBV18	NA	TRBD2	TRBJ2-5	CASSPPGLVLLRTQYF	TGTGCCAGCTCACCTCCGGGACTAGTCCTTCTGCGGACCCAGTACTTC
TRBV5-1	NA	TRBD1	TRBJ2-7	CASSLPGQGGYEQYF	TGCGCCAGCAGCTTACCGGGACAGGGGGGGTACGAGCAGTACTTC
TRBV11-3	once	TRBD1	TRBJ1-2	CASSITGEKRYGYTF	TGTGCCAGCAGTATAACAGGGGAAAAACGCTATGGCTACACCTTC
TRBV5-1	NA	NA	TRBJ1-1	CASSFQNTEAFF	TGCGCCAGCAGCTTTCAAAACACTGAAGCTTTCTTT
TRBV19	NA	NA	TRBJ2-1	CASSIDFPGVPYNEQFF	TGTGCCAGTAGTATAGATTTCCCGGGAGTCCCCTACAATGAGCAGTTCTTC
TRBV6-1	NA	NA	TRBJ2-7	CASNRDLTYEQYF	TGTGCCAGCAACCGGGACTTGACCTACGAGCAGTACTTC
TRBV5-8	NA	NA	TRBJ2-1	CASSGNGSRDNEQFF	TGTGCCAGCAGCGGCAACGGGAGTAGGGACAATGAGCAGTTCTTC
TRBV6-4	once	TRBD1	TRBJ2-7	CASSIGTGGLLSYEQYF	TGTGCCAGCAGTATCGGGACAGGGGGCCTTTTGTCCTACGAGCAGTACTTC
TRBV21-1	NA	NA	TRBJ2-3	CASSKVKERDRGPNQPSTDTQYF	TGTGCCAGCAGCAAAGTAAAGGAGCGGGACAGGGGTCCGAACCAACCTAGCACAGATACGCAGTATTTT
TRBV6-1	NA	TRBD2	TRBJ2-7	CASRLTGGLYEQYF	TGTGCCAGCAGACTAACGGGAGGGCTATACGAGCAGTACTTC
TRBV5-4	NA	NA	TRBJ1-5	CASSLEVGQPQHF	TGTGCCAGCAGCTTGGAGGTGGGCCAGCCCCAGCATTTT
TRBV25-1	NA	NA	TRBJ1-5	CASSESRGRYNQPQHF	TGTGCCAGCAGTGAATCTCGAGGGCGCTACAATCAGCCCCAGCATTTT
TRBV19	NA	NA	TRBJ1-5	CASSPGRAGEQPQHF	TGTGCCAGTAGTCCCGGGAGGGCAGGGGAACAGCCCCAGCATTTT
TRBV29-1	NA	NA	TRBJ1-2	CSASHPDYGYTF	TGCAGCGCCAGTCATCCCGACTATGGCTACACCTTC
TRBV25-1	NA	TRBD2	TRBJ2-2	CASSEGISGLTGELFF	TGTGCCAGCAGTGAGGGAATTAGCGGGTTGACCGGGGAGCTGTTTTTT
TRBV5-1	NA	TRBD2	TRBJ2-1	CASSSRTSGSSYNEQFF	TGCGCCAGCAGCTCCCGGACTAGCGGAAGCTCCTACAATGAGCAGTTCTTC
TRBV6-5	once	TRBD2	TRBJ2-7	CASRLSGGAREQYF	TGTGCCAGCAGACTCAGCGGGGGGGCGAGAGAGCAGTACTTC
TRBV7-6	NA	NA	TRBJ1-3	CASSYSPSVGSGNTIYF	TGTGCCAGCAGCTATTCGCCGTCCGTAGGCTCTGGAAACACCATATATTTT
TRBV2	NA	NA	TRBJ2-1	CASRDGGRGEQFF	TGTGCCAGCAGGGACGGGGGCCGCGGTGAGCAGTTCTTC
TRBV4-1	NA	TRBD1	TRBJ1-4	CASSSQGGRNEKLFF	TGCGCCAGCAGCTCCCAGGGGGGGCGGAATGAAAAACTGTTTTTT
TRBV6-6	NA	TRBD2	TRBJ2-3	CASSGGGSSTDTQYF	TGTGCCAGCTCCGGGGGGGGTTCTAGCACAGATACGCAGTATTTT
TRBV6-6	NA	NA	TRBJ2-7	CASSYPGASYEQYF	TGTGCCAGCAGTTACCCGGGGGCGTCCTACGAGCAGTACTTC
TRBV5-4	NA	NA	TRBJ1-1	CASSLALGSLNTEAFF	TGTGCCAGCAGCTTGGCCTTGGGCAGCCTGAACACTGAAGCTTTCTTT
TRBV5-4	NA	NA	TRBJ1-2	CASSLAGGYNYGYTF	TGTGCCAGCAGCTTGGCCGGTGGCTATAACTATGGCTACACCTTC
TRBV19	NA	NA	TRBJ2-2	CASTGTVNTGELFF	TGTGCCAGCACCGGGACGGTGAACACCGGGGAGCTGTTTTTT
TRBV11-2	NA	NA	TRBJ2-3	CASSLTYTDTQYF	TGTGCCAGCAGCTTAACCTACACAGATACGCAGTATTTT
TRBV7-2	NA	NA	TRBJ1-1	CASSLTGQTNTEAFF	TGTGCCAGCAGCTTAACCGGACAGACGAACACTGAAGCTTTCTTT
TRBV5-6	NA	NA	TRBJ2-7	CASSLGGGGVSYEQYF	TGTGCCAGCAGCTTGGGGGGCGGCGGGGTATCCTACGAGCAGTACTTC
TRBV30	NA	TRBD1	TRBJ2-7	CAWSRQGYEQYF	TGTGCCTGGAGTCGACAGGGCTACGAGCAGTACTTC
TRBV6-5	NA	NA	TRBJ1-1	CASSPRAGSAEAFF	TGTGCCAGCAGCCCCAGGGCCGGGAGCGCTGAAGCTTTCTTT
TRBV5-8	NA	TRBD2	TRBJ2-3	CASSPLTGRITDTQYF	TGTGCCAGCAGCCCGTTAACCGGGAGGATCACAGATACGCAGTATTTT
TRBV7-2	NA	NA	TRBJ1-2	CASSLEVSSYTF	TGTGCCAGCAGCTTAGAGGTCTCAAGCTACACCTTC
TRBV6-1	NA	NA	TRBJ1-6	CASDLQINSPLHF	TGTGCCAGCGATCTACAGATTAATTCACCCCTCCACTTT
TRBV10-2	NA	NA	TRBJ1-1	CASSVGADTEAFF	TGCGCCAGCAGTGTGGGGGCGGACACTGAAGCTTTCTTT
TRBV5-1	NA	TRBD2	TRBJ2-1	CASSLRLAGYYNEQFF	TGCGCCAGCAGCTTACGACTAGCGGGATACTACAATGAGCAGTTCTTC
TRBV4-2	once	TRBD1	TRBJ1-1	CASRGQGEDTEAFF	TGTGCCAGCAGAGGACAGGGAGAGGACACTGAAGCTTTCTTT
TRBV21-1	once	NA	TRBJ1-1	CASKEQQNTEAFF	TGTGCCAGCAAGGAGCAGCAGAACACTGAAGCTTTCTTT
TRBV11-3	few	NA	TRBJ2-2	CASSTLARGGELFF	TGTGCCAGCAGCACACTAGCCCGGGGCGGGGAGCTGTTTTTT
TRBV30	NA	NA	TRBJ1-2	CAWSRPPVGRNGYTF	TGTGCCTGGAGTCGCCCACCCGTGGGGCGGAATGGCTACACCTTC
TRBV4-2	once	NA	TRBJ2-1	CASRQGSGRATAYNEQFF	TGTGCCAGCAGACAAGGGAGCGGTAGAGCAACGGCCTACAATGAGCAGTTCTTC
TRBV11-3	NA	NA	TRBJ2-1	CASSMDGRNNEQFF	TGTGCCAGCAGCATGGACGGGAGAAACAATGAGCAGTTCTTC
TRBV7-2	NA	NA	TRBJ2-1	CASSATGPSYNEQFF	TGTGCCAGCAGCGCAACAGGTCCCTCCTACAATGAGCAGTTCTTC
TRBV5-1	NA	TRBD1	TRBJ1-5	CASSPSTGGNQPQHF	TGCGCCAGCAGCCCGTCGACAGGGGGCAATCAGCCCCAGCATTTT
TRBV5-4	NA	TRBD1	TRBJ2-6	CASSPQGSGANVLTF	TGTGCCAGCAGTCCACAGGGGTCTGGGGCCAACGTCCTGACTTTC
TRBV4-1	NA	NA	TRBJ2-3	CASSQAGTSTDTQYF	TGCGCCAGCAGCCAAGCCGGGACTAGCACAGATACGCAGTATTTT
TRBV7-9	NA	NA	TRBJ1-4	CASSSPATAEKLFF	TGTGCCAGCAGCTCCCCCGCGACAGCCGAAAAACTGTTTTTT
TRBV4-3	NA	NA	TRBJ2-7	CASSQDVRLAGEQYF	TGCGCCAGCAGCCAAGATGTAAGGCTAGCTGGCGAGCAGTACTTC
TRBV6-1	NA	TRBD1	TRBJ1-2	CASKRGADRDGYTF	TGTGCCAGCAAGAGGGGAGCGGACAGGGATGGCTACACCTTC
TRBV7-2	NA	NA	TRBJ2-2	CASSLRGIGWDTGELFF	TGTGCCAGCAGCTTAAGGGGTATAGGGTGGGACACCGGGGAGCTGTTTTTT
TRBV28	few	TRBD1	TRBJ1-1	CASSLFQGAPVAFF	TGTGCCAGCAGTTTATTTCAGGGGGCGCCGGTAGCTTTCTTT
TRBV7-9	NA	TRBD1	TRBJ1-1	CASSPGDRVSTEAFF	TGTGCCAGCAGCCCAGGGGACAGGGTTTCCACTGAAGCTTTCTTT